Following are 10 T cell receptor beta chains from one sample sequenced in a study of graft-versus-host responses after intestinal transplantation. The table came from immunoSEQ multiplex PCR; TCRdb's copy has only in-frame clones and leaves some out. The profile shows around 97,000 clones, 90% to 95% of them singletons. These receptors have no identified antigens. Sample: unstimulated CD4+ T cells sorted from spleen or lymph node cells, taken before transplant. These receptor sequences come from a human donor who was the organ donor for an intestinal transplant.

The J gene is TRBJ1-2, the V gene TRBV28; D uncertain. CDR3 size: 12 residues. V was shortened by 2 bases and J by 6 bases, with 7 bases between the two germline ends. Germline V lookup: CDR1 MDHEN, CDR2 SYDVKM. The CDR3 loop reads CASSLLGNGYTF. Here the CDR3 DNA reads TGTGCCAGCAGTTTACTAGGTAATGGCTACACCTTC.

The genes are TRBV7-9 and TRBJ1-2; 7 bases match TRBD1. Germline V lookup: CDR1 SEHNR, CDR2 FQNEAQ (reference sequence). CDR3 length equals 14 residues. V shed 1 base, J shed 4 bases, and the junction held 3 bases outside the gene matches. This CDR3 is CASSLGQGLYGYTF. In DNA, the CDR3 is TGTGCCAGCAGCTTAGGACAGGGACTCTATGGCTACACCTTC.

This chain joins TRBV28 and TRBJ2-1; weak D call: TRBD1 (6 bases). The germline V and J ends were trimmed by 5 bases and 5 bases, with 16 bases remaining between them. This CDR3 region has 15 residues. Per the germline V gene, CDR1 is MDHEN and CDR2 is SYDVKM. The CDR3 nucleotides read TGTGCCAGCAGTAACCAGGGGTCCCCACACAATGAGCAGTTCTTC. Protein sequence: CASSNQGSPHNEQFF.

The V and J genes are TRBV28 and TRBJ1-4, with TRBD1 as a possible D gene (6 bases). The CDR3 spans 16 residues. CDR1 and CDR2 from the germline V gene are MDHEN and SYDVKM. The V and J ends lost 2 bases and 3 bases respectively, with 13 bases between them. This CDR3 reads CASSLGGASANEKLFF. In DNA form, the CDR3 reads TGTGCCAGCAGTTTAGGGGGCGCATCAGCTAATGAAAAACTGTTTTTT.

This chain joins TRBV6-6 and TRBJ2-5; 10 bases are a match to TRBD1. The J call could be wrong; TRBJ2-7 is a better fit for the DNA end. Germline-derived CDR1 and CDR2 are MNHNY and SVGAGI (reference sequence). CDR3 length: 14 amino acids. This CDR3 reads CASSLDRGRDEQYF. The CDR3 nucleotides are TGTGCCAGCAGCTTAGACAGGGGGCGGGACGAGCAGTACTTC.

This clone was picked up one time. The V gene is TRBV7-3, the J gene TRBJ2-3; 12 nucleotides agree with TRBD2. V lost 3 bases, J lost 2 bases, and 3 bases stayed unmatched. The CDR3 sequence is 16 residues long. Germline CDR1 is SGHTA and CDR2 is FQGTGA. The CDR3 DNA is TGTGCCAGCAGCTTCGGACTAGCGGGGTTCACAGATACGCAGTATTTT. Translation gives CASSFGLAGFTDTQYF.

Here the CDR3 reads CASSQASGSDNSPLHF. Here the CDR3 DNA reads TGTGCCAGCAGCCAAGCTTCAGGGTCGGATAATTCACCCCTCCACTTT. The chain has TRBV4-2 and TRBJ1-6; D possibly corresponds to TRBD1 (5 bases). Trimming shortened V by 1 base and J by 5 bases, and 12 bases separated the two germline ends. Germline V lookup: CDR1 LGHNA, CDR2 YNFKEQ. This CDR3 is 16 amino acids long.

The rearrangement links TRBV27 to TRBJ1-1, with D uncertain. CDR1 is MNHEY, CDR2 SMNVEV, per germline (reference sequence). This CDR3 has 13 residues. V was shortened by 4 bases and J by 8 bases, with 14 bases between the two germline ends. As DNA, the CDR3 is TGTGCCAGCAGTTCAGCCTACAGCGGCGAAGCTTTCTTT. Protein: CASSSAYSGEAFF.

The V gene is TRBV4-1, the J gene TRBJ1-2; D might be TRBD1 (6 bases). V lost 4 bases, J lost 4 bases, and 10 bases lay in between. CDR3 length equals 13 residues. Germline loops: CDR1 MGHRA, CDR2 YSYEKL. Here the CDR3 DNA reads TGCGCCAGCAGCCGCGGACAGTTCTATGGCTACACCTTC. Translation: CASSRGQFYGYTF.

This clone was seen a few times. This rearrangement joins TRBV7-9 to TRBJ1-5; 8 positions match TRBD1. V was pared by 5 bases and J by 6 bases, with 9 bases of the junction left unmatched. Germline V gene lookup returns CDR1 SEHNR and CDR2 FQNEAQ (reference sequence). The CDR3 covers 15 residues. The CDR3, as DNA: TGTGCCAGCAGCCCGCTGGTAACAGGGGGTCAGCCCCAGCATTTT. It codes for CASSPLVTGGQPQHF.